This T cell receptor beta chain derives from a study of blood T cell repertoires in COVID-19. The CDR3 spans 16 residues. The V end was cut by 0 bases, the J end by 7 bases, with 16 bases between. The germline V gene encodes CDR1 LGHNA and CDR2 YNFKEQ. Only in-frame clones appear in the TCRdb table, and some are missing; sequencing was by immunoSEQ multiplex PCR. The top ten clones hold about 2.3% of a sample with roughly 140,000 clones, approximately 91% of them seen once. Sequenced: peripheral blood. This receptor was identified in a human donor in a cohort sampled during active COVID-19. The V call is TRBV4-2, the J call TRBJ1-5, with D unclear. This CDR3 reads CASSQDLAERGQPQHF. CDR3 sequence (DNA): TGTGCCAGCAGCCAAGATCTGGCAGAACGAGGGCAGCCCCAGCATTTT.